This T cell receptor beta chain was sequenced for a study of blood T cell repertoires in COVID-19. Study as a whole: COVID-19 samples from acute and convalescent phases originated in the United States, Italy and Spain. PBMCs, B-cell-depleted T cells, or T cells were the source of the cDNA or gDNA that made up the material.

V dropped 4 bases and J dropped 8 bases, with 18 bases sitting between them. Germline V gene lookup returns CDR1 KGHSH and CDR2 LQKENI. CDR3 length: 15 residues. In the source study's methods: Reference gene primer amplification in the assay estimated nucleated cell counts. Only in-frame clones appear in the TCRdb table, and some are missing; sequencing was by immunoSEQ multiplex PCR. The D gene and trimming were derived from the DNA, and the V and J assignments and clone size from that table. The data show 55,000 to 90,000 clones, with 86% seen just once and about 4% held by the top ten. This rearrangement joins TRBV18 to TRBJ2-1; D is perhaps TRBD2 (5 bases). This sequence was found in a man aged 70 or older with active COVID-19. The sequencing sample was made of peripheral blood. The chain's CDR3 is CASSRDLGSGDEQFF. The CDR3 DNA reads as TGTGCCAGCTCACGGGATTTGGGCAGCGGCGATGAGCAGTTCTTC.